This T cell receptor beta chain is from a study of shared clonotypes between healthy human individuals (TCRdb year 2020). Background for the entire study: A few men and a couple of women, aged 18 to 49 years, made up the cohort. Different laboratories and diverse techniques were used to prepare libraries and sequence TCR repertoires, to increase sequencing depth and limit assay-specific biases. Per donor, three plates each were used for CD4 naive and CD4 memory, two for CD8 naive, and one for CD8 memory. Between about 0.8 and 9 billion PBMCs per donor were obtained by leukapheresis. The study deeply sequenced blood TCR repertoires of about 5 healthy adults to estimate repertoire size and the extent of clonotype sharing between individuals.

CD8 naive samples were CD45RO-negative cells positively selected for CCR7, giving a CD45RA+CCR7+ population that excluded TemRA cells. Donors were healthy HIV-negative adults with no recently reported acute infections or vaccinations. All donors were Caucasian adults living in Nashville, Tennessee, USA. Blood was collected by leukapheresis, and PBMCs were isolated by Ficoll-Histopaque density gradient centrifugation and then cryopreserved in liquid nitrogen vapor phase. Analytical flow cytometry was used to check the purity and quantity of each magnetically sorted T cell population. From each sorted fraction, genomic DNA was isolated and quantified by UV absorbance on a Nanodrop 2000c. The germline V gene (reference sequence) supplies CDR1 MNHEY and CDR2 SMNVEV. V is cut by 4 bases and J by 0 bases, and the space between the germline ends is 6 bases. The CDR3, cysteine through phenylalanine, is 14 amino acids long. The read is trimmed to its CDR3 DNA, 42 bases read in frame from base 1.

Overall study outcomes, separate from this receptor: When four donors were compared, the shared fraction of clonotypes was about 5.5% for naive CD4, approximately 3.3% for naive CD8, 2% to 2.5% for memory CD4, and around 0.37% for memory CD8. Compared with non-shared clonotypes, the clonotypes found in all four sorted-subset donors had higher generation probabilities. Sampling was limited to blood, and TCR repertoires in tissue likely differ from TCR repertoires in blood. The genetic and exposure-history diversity represented was limited by the small number of donors. Estimated clonotype richness was generally larger for naive than for memory subsets. Incomplete sequencing was indicated by rarefaction of sorted-subset datasets, despite the large sequencing depth. Based on pairwise subsampling, the degree of clonotype sharing among donors was expected to be affected by sequencing depth.

TCR CDR3 regions were amplified from genomic DNA by multiplex PCR using the deep immunoSEQ assay. Extracted genomic DNA from each cell subset was distributed evenly across all wells of several immunoSEQ 96-well plates, and each plate was treated as a replicate. For sorted subsets, around 200 ng genomic DNA, equal to tens of thousands of T cell genomes, was loaded into each replicate PCR. The purified libraries were quantified using a Qubit 3.0 fluorometer, sized with a Bioanalyzer 2100, and then quantified again using the KAPA Library Quantification kit. Each immunoSEQ 96-well plate was sequenced on its own single-read 150-cycle Illumina NextSeq 550 flow cell. The original methods were these. The immunoSEQ output contained only junctional sequences without quality scores, so filtering could not match that applied to full-length reads. To assign V/J genes and CDR3, sequences were annotated against IMGT germline references using PyIR, a Python wrapper for IgBLAST v1.9. Reads with weak V/J assignments (E-value above 1e-6), missing CDR3, stop codons, out-of-frame junctions, or ambiguous translated residues were removed. V3J clonotypes were defined as sequences sharing an identical inferred V gene, J gene, and CDR3 amino acid sequence. To compute the percentage overlap between repertoires, the number of shared unique clonotypes was divided by the size of the smaller repertoire. Three approaches were used to assess repertoire richness: RTK rarefaction, the Chao1 estimator, and Recon v2.1 estimates of unobserved clonotypes. OLGA was used to compute generation probabilities for all TCRbeta clonotypes that the gDNA method yielded from a handful of donors. TCRdb re-hosts the immuneACCESS table, in-frame sequences only. Its copies lack some clones; in the studies checked, an unresolved V gene accounts for under half of them, and the cause for the rest is not known. Clonal size and the V and J genes are those of that table, whereas D and trimming came from the DNA. Across this sample there are hundreds of thousands of clones, with approximately 96% seen only once. Of the sample, around 0.1% falls within the top ten clones.

This clone was seen a few times. Its antigen remains undetermined. Base qualities were left out, and no much larger clone turns up one base away. Other DNA sequences in this sample translate to the same CDR3. This TCR came from a woman younger than 45 in good health. The sequence links TRBV27 to TRBJ2-2; perhaps TRBD2 is the D gene, with 5 bases matching. The specimen was naive CD8+ T cells sorted from blood. In the paper's terms, the cell subset or site label means: CD45RA+CCR7+. CDR3 region: CASSYGTNTGELFF. In nucleotides, the sequence is TGTGCCAGCAGTTACGGGACGAACACCGGGGAGCTGTTTTTT.